These T cell receptor beta chains were read from a single sample in a study of CD8 T cells in Susac syndrome. MiXCR was run by TCRdb on the immunoSEQ multiplex PCR reads, yielding one entry per CDR3 protein. The data contain 200,000 or so distinct CDR3 sequences, nearly 95% of them seen just once; the ten biggest clones take up just under 0.095%. Sequencing was carried out using CD4+ T cells from PBMCs. The receptors shown here come from a human donor with multiple sclerosis. CDR3s include the opening cysteine and the closing phenylalanine or tryptophan.

>TRBV14|TRBJ1-1
CASSPGRSGAFF
>TRBV20-1|TRBJ1-1
CSARDRRGTEAFF
>TRBV3-1|TRBJ2-1
CASSQGGRGYNEQFF
>TRBV20-1|TRBJ2-5
CSASHGTGRQETQYF
>TRBV12-3/TRBV12-4|TRBJ1-2
CASSFQGSTRYGYTF
>TRBV20-1|TRBJ1-1
CSAAGTGSVNTEAFF
>TRBV19|TRBJ1-5
CASARGERNQPQHF
>TRBV20-1|TRBJ2-7
CSAPSAGSYEQYF
>TRBV27|TRBJ1-1
CASRLSRYTEAFF
>TRBV3-1|TRBJ2-7
CASSRSGTTSYEQYF
>TRBV9|TRBJ2-7
CASSPRLAGYEQYF
>TRBV29-1|TRBJ1-2
CSAGDYTF
>TRBV2|TRBJ2-1
CASSGLLAGGNEQFF
>TRBV3-1|TRBJ2-7
CASSRGPTYEQYF
>TRBV12-3/TRBV12-4|TRBJ2-1
CASSLGWGGEQFF
>TRBV12-3/TRBV12-4|TRBJ1-5
CASSFAGGQPQHF
>TRBV23-1|TRBJ1-5
CASSQKRAVPGPQHF
>TRBV29-1|TRBJ1-3
CSVERGQGNTIYF
>TRBV11-2|TRBJ2-4
CASSDRGGRNIQYF
>TRBV7-9|TRBJ2-3
CASRFKGSSTDTQYF
>TRBV15|TRBJ1-2
CATREQGRLYGYTF
>TRBV3-1|TRBJ2-7
CASSHSTARTESYEQYF
>TRBV12-3/TRBV12-4|TRBJ2-1
CASRNRGESYNEQFF
>TRBV5-6|TRBJ2-7
CASSLYSEQYF
>TRBV15|TRBJ1-1
CATSTQGARATEAFF
>TRBV5-4|TRBJ2-1
CASRSTGGSYNEQFF
>TRBV29-1|TRBJ2-7
CSAQGAGIEQYF
>TRBV7-2|TRBJ2-2
CASTPDREMGELFF
>TRBV9|TRBJ2-7
CASSSGGPNVQYF
>TRBV5-1|TRBJ1-1
CASSPDRGRSTEAFF
>TRBV9|TRBJ1-3
CASSFTGFSGNTIYF
>TRBV7-9|TRBJ2-1
CASTMGTFHNEQFF
>TRBV18|TRBJ2-1
CASSTWAQNNEQFF
>TRBV2|TRBJ2-7
CASSDSGLMGEYF
>TRBV20-1|TRBJ2-7
CSAQSGTNSYEQYF
>TRBV7-2|TRBJ2-7
CASRGGPSEQYF
>TRBV2|TRBJ2-7
CASRERTGAPYEQYF
>TRBV9|TRBJ2-6
CASSVVSHSGANVLTF